These 21 T cell receptor beta chains share one sample of origin, sequenced in a study of cytomegalovirus exposure and HLA in healthy donors. 13 Jbeta primers and 60 Vbeta primers were used for the PCR. Some clones are missing from TCRdb's copy, which holds only in-frame ones; the method was immunoSEQ multiplex PCR. Among about 140,000 clones listed, roughly 79% were seen once. Sequenced: PBMCs. The receptors were gathered from a man aged 18 to 29 in good health and CMV-seronegative.

J is TRBJ1-2 and V is TRBV4-2; D is possibly TRBD1 (5 bases). The ends were cut back, 0 bases at V and 5 bases at J, with 16 bases in the middle. This CDR3 spans 16 amino acids. Germline CDR1 and CDR2: LGHNA and YNFKEQ. The CDR3 here is CASSQEIGQGRYGYTF. Here the CDR3 DNA reads TGTGCCAGCAGCCAAGAAATAGGGCAGGGTAGATATGGCTACACCTTC.

V is TRBV27 and J is TRBJ1-2; possible D gene TRBD1, 5 bases. V was cut by 6 bases and J by 8 bases, with 16 bases left in between. This CDR3 contains 13 residues. The germline gives CDR1 MNHEY, CDR2 SMNVEV (reference sequence). CDR3 coding DNA: TGTGCCAGCAGCCCAACCGCAGGGTACGGCTACACCTTC. It encodes CASSPTAGYGYTF.

This chain uses TRBV5-4 with TRBJ1-1; D is ambiguous. The length of the CDR3 is 13 residues. V dropped 4 bases and J dropped 1 base, with 8 bases sitting between them. The V gene's germline CDR1 is SGHNT and CDR2 YYREEE (reference sequence). The CDR3 sequence is CASSSAGNTEAFF. The DNA of the CDR3 is TGTGCCAGCAGCAGTGCGGGGAACACTGAAGCTTTCTTT.

This chain links TRBV7-9 with TRBJ2-4; D gene ambiguous. CDR3 size: 18 residues. Looked up from germline, CDR1 is SEHNR and CDR2 is FQNEAQ (reference sequence). Trimming took off 3 bases at V and 0 bases at J, with 18 bases between the two ends. Here the CDR3 reads CASSFFPGGRLAKNIQYF. The CDR3 DNA is TGTGCCAGCAGCTTTTTCCCAGGTGGAAGGCTAGCCAAAAACATTCAGTACTTC.

This chain uses TRBV4-1 with TRBJ1-6; D not resolved. The CDR3 length is 17 residues. V was trimmed by 8 bases and J by 6 bases, leaving 23 bases between them. The germline gives CDR1 MGHRA, CDR2 YSYEKL. In DNA form, the CDR3 reads TGCGCCAGCGAGTCCGGGGAGGGAAAAGGGAGTAATTCACCCCTCCACTTT. Translated: CASESGEGKGSNSPLHF.

This clone was picked up one time. The chain combines TRBV11-1 with TRBJ2-7, with D possibly TRBD2 on 6 matching bases. This CDR3 region has 14 residues. V gave up 1 base and J gave up 2 bases, with 9 bases separating them. Germline V gives CDR1 SGHAT, CDR2 FQDESV (reference sequence). This CDR3 is CASSLVGGPYEQYF. DNA of the CDR3: TGTGCCAGCAGCTTAGTGGGGGGACCCTACGAGCAGTACTTC.

The V and J genes are TRBV7-9 and TRBJ1-2; 8 bases match TRBD1. Germline values: CDR1 SEHNR, CDR2 FQNEAQ (reference sequence). Trimming removed 5 bases from V and 6 bases from J; junction bases left unmatched: 5. This CDR3 region has 13 residues. The CDR3 sequence is CASSPTTGDGYTF. The CDR3 DNA sequence: TGTGCCAGCAGCCCAACGACAGGGGATGGCTACACCTTC.

As for this clone: An end of the junction does not agree with germline; a read error may underlie this. The gene calls are TRBV7-9 and TRBJ1-1; 8 positions agree with TRBD1. Germline assignment: CDR1 SEHNR and CDR2 FQNEAQ (reference sequence). The CDR3 is 15 residues long. CDR3 coding DNA: TGTTCCAGCAGCTTAGACAGGGGAATGAACACTGAAGCTTTCTTT. This gives the protein CSSSLDRGMNTEAFF.

This clone was picked up a small number of times. The chain joins TRBV4-2 to TRBJ1-2; D remains ambiguous. Trimming took off 0 bases at V and 7 bases at J, with 12 bases between the two ends. The length of the CDR3 is 14 residues. Germline V gene sequence: CDR1 LGHNA, CDR2 YNFKEQ. The chain's CDR3 is CASSQDRGSGGYTF. The CDR3 bases are TGTGCCAGCAGCCAAGATCGGGGTTCTGGTGGCTACACCTTC.

With regard to this clone: An end of the junction does not agree with germline; a read error may underlie this. The chain recombines TRBV7-7 with TRBJ2-7; perhaps TRBD1 as D (6 bases). This CDR3 is 13 amino acids long. The germline V gene encodes CDR1 SSHAT and CDR2 FNYEAQ (reference sequence). The CDR3 DNA follows: TGTGCTAGCAGCTTGGACAGCAGGCGGGAGCAGTACTTC. This translates into CASSLDSRREQYF.

The chain uses TRBV4-3 and TRBJ1-2; 7 nucleotides align to TRBD1. The CDR3 contains 13 residues. Looked up from germline, CDR1 is LGHNA and CDR2 is YSLEER. J lost 8 bases, V lost 4 bases, and 7 bases had no gene match. For the CDR3, the DNA is TGCGCCAGCAGCCGGGGGACAGCTGGCGGCTACACCTTC. Translating gives CASSRGTAGGYTF.

The chain recombines TRBV27 with TRBJ2-1, with D possibly being TRBD2 (6 bases). This CDR3 contains 13 residues. Trimming removed 0 bases from V and 8 bases from J, with 8 bases in between. CDR1 MNHEY and CDR2 SMNVEV come from the germline V gene (reference sequence). CDR3: CASSLSGGYEQFF. The CDR3 region has the DNA TGTGCCAGCAGTTTATCGGGGGGTTATGAGCAGTTCTTC.

A few counts support this clone. The chain carries TRBV2 and TRBJ1-6; a possible D gene is TRBD1 (6 bases). The CDR3 sequence is 15 residues long. Per germline, CDR1 SNHLY and CDR2 FYNNEI. Trimming took 4 bases from V and 11 from J, leaving 18 bases between them. CDR3 protein: CASSVARGSSPPLHF. As DNA, the CDR3 is TGTGCCAGCAGTGTCGCGAGGGGGTCAAGTCCACCCCTCCACTTT.

This clone has more than one count but fewer than ten. The J gene is TRBJ1-1, the V gene TRBV2; D possibly corresponds to TRBD1 (6 bases). V lost 8 bases and J lost 1, with 11 bases in between. In germline, CDR1 is SNHLY, CDR2 FYNNEI. The CDR3 spans 13 residues. CDR3 nucleotides: TGTGCCAGCCTCCAGGGGACGAACACTGAAGCTTTCTTT. Residues: CASLQGTNTEAFF.

The chain couples TRBV5-6 to TRBJ1-6; TRBD1 agrees at 8 bases. The CDR3 covers 14 residues. V was pared by 4 bases and J by 8 bases, with 5 bases of the junction left unmatched. The germline gives CDR1 SGHDT, CDR2 YYEEEE. DNA of the CDR3: TGTGCCAGCAGCCCGGGACAGGCCGATTCACCCCTCCACTTT. Its protein is CASSPGQADSPLHF.

This chain joins TRBV2 and TRBJ1-6, with a weak D call TRBD1 (5 bases). The germline V gene has CDR1 SNHLY and CDR2 FYNNEI. This CDR3 spans 16 amino acids. Trimming took off 5 bases at V and 4 bases at J, with 15 bases between the two ends. CDR3 nucleotides: TGTGCCAGCAGTTCTAACAGGAAAAATTATAATTCACCCCTCCACTTT. This encodes CASSSNRKNYNSPLHF.

This chain uses TRBV16 with TRBJ1-6, with TRBD1 identical over 8 bases. V gave up 1 base and J gave up 9 bases; unmatched junction bases: 5. This CDR3 is built from 15 residues. Germline CDR1 is KGHSY and CDR2 is FQNENV. CDR3 coding DNA: TGTGCCAGCAGCCAATTGACAGGGGTGGCTTCACCCCTCCACTTT. This encodes CASSQLTGVASPLHF.

The rearrangement joins TRBV29-1 to TRBJ1-3; D is possibly TRBD1 (5 bases). CDR1 and CDR2 (germline): SQVTM, ANQGSEA. This CDR3 region has 14 residues. The ends were cut back, 4 bases at V and 0 bases at J, with 10 bases in the middle. The CDR3 spells CSVVGLLSGNTIYF. CDR3 DNA: TGCAGCGTTGTGGGGCTTCTCTCTGGAAACACCATATATTTT.

The chain joins TRBV27 to TRBJ1-1, with D maybe TRBD1 (5 bases). The ends were cut back, 6 bases at V and 6 bases at J, with 11 bases in the middle. Germline values: CDR1 MNHEY, CDR2 SMNVEV (reference sequence). The CDR3 totals 12 residues. The CDR3 region is CASRNRTPEAFF. The CDR3 DNA follows: TGTGCCAGCAGGAACAGGACACCTGAAGCTTTCTTT.

Only a few counts were recorded for this clone. The J gene is TRBJ2-5, the V gene TRBV5-5, with TRBD1 matching 8 bases. CDR1 is SGHKS, CDR2 YYEKEE, per germline (reference sequence). This CDR3 contains 15 residues. With V trimmed by 6 bases and J by 2 bases, 9 bases remained unmatched. The CDR3 coding sequence is TGTGCCAGCACCTGGTGGACAGGGTCTCAAGAGACCCAGTACTTC. It yields the protein CASTWWTGSQETQYF.

This chain joins TRBV27 and TRBJ2-7, with 7 bases that match TRBD1. The CDR3 consists of 12 residues. V dropped 5 bases and J dropped 5; count of bases not matched to a gene: 3. The germline gives CDR1 MNHEY, CDR2 SMNVEV (reference sequence). CDR3 in amino acids: CASSTGANEQYF. CDR3 DNA: TGTGCCAGCAGTACAGGGGCTAACGAGCAGTACTTC.